A selection of T cell receptor beta chains follows, all from one sample in a study of T cell repertoires in cytomegalovirus infection. TCRdb processed the reads anew with MiXCR; each CDR3 protein has one entry. Of approximately 70,000 distinct CDR3 sequences in the sample, 22% were seen once. No cognate antigen is known for these TCRs. Input material: PBMCs, sequenced either directly or after in vitro stimulation (not recorded which). These receptors were obtained from a human donor in good health (CMV status not recorded). Some clones in this sample may be carry-over from other donors' samples. The CDR3 runs from the conserved cysteine through the conserved F or W. The D gene is left open where the match is weak. Rows may omit the clone size; those that give it use once, few, many or a size class.

J gene,V gene,clone size,CDR3 length,D gene,CDR3 DNA,CDR3 protein
TRBJ2-3,TRBV7-2,.,16,.,TGTGCCAGCAGCTATGTGGTGCGGATGGGCACAGATACGCAGTATTTT,CASSYVVRMGTDTQYF
TRBJ2-2,TRBV13,few,17,TRBD2,TGTGCCAGCACCCGAAGCCCGAGGAGCGGGAGGGCCGGGGAGCTGTTTTTT,CASTRSPRSGRAGELFF
TRBJ2-1,TRBV12-3/TRBV12-4,.,19,.,TGTGCCAGCAGTTCCCCTTTCCTGAATACGGGGAGCTCCTACAATGAGCAGTTCTTC,CASSSPFLNTGSSYNEQFF
TRBJ2-7,TRBV5-6,.,16,.,TGTGCCAGCAGCTTGGAACTACTGGGAGACACCTACGAGCAGTACTTC,CASSLELLGDTYEQYF
TRBJ1-4,TRBV5-4,few,14,TRBD1,TGTGCCAGCAGTCCGGGACAGGATAATGAAAAACTGTTTTTT,CASSPGQDNEKLFF
TRBJ2-1,TRBV19,.,15,.,TGTGCCAGTAGTATAGTGGGATCTCGCCAGAATGAGCAGTTCTTC,CASSIVGSRQNEQFF
TRBJ2-2,TRBV7-2,few,16,.,TGTGCCAGCAGCTTAGGCGGTTACCCTGGGGCCGGGGAGCTGTTTTTT,CASSLGGYPGAGELFF
TRBJ1-3,TRBV7-2,many,14,TRBD1,TGTGCCAGCAGCCCGGGACAGGGAGGAAACACCATATATTTT,CASSPGQGGNTIYF
TRBJ1-5,TRBV20-1,few,14,.,TGCAGCGTACCTCGACAGGAGGGCAATCAGCCCCAGCATTTT,CSVPRQEGNQPQHF
TRBJ2-3,TRBV7-2,.,17,.,TGTGCCAGCAGCTCTGTCTCGGCGGGACCCACCACAGATACGCAGTATTTT,CASSSVSAGPTTDTQYF